A single sample gave rise to the 17 T cell receptor beta chains below, sequenced in a study of vaccination and CD4 T cells after COVID-19. Treatment noted: roughly 11-day PBMC culture with coronavirus spike peptide pools or control peptides (ViraFEST assay). CD4+ T cells of the unexposed donor were collected before the COVID-19 pandemic (2011-2018). These receptors lack a known antigen. The Oncomine TCR Beta short-read assay was applied to DNA of cultured CD4+ T cells. TCRdb reprocessed the PCR reads with MiXCR, giving one entry per CDR3 protein. The sample holds about 7,100 distinct CDR3 sequences; 37% are singletons and the top ten take less than 20%. Sequenced material: CD4+ T cells from blood, cultured in vitro. The origin of the receptors is a human donor in good health.

This rearrangement joins TRBV11-2 to TRBJ2-1; D call uncertain. Trimming shortened V by 5 bases and J by 9 bases, and 26 bases separated the two germline ends. The CDR3 contains 17 residues. In germline, CDR1 is SGHAT, CDR2 FQNNGV. The CDR3 sequence: CASSPVAYDWVNVEQFF. CDR3 coding DNA: TGTGCCAGCAGCCCCGTAGCTTATGACTGGGTAAATGTTGAGCAGTTCTTC.

This clonotype was seen a few times. V gene TRBV11-2 combines with J gene TRBJ2-7; TRBD2 aligns across 8 bases. V lost 0 bases to trimming and J lost 6 bases; unmatched junction nucleotides: 7. Germline values: CDR1 SGHAT, CDR2 FQNNGV. The CDR3 is made up of 15 amino acids. In nucleotides, the CDR3 is TGTGCCAGCAGCTTAGAACCGGGCGCGGGAGGCGAGCAGTACTTC. Translation gives CASSLEPGAGGEQYF.

The rearrangement links TRBV5-4 to TRBJ1-1; the D gene is possibly TRBD1 (6 bases). This CDR3 spans 15 amino acids. Germline CDR1 SGHNT, CDR2 YYREEE (reference sequence). V was pared by 4 bases and J by 2 bases, with 15 bases between. The DNA for the CDR3 is TGTGCCAGCAGCGCGGCCAGGGGAGGAAACACTGAAGCTTTCTTT. This encodes CASSAARGGNTEAFF.

This clonotype was picked up a small number of times. The genes are TRBV20-1 and TRBJ2-3; 10 bases are shared with TRBD2. Germline V gives CDR1 DFQATT, CDR2 SNEGSKA (reference sequence). Unmatched junction bases numbered 4, after V lost 3 bases and J lost 4 bases. The CDR3 contains 14 residues. CDR3 DNA sequence: TGCAGTGCTAGTTCTAGCGGGAGTTCAGATACGCAGTATTTT. As protein: CSASSSGSSDTQYF.

The DNA of the CDR3 is TGTGCCAGCAGTTGGTTACGAGGGATTTACAATGAGCAGTTCTTC. It specifies CASSWLRGIYNEQFF. The rearrangement links TRBV28 to TRBJ2-1; weak D call: TRBD2 (5 bases). The CDR3 is 15 residues long. Germline V gene sequence: CDR1 MDHEN, CDR2 SYDVKM. Trimming took off 4 bases at V and 4 bases at J, with 14 bases between the two ends. The variable domain in full, with the rest retrieved from reference TRBV28 and TRBJ2-1, is DVKVTQSSRYLVKRTGEKVFLECVQDMDHENMFWYRQDPGLGLRLIYFSYDVKMKEKGDIPEGYSVSREKKERFSLILESASTNQTSMYLCASSWLRGIYNEQFFGPGTRLTVL.

As regards this clonotype: An end of the junction does not agree with germline; a read error may underlie this. The rearrangement uses TRBV15 and TRBJ1-2; 7 bases are shared with TRBD1. CDR3 length equals 12 residues. CDR1 LNHNV and CDR2 YYDKDF come from the germline V gene (reference sequence). CDR3 sequence (DNA): TGTGGCACCAGCAGGGGGACGGCTGGCTACACCTTC. Protein sequence: CGTSRGTAGYTF.

This chain joins TRBV7-8 and TRBJ2-1, with TRBD2 matching over 13 bases. This CDR3 is built from 18 residues. Germline-derived CDR1 and CDR2 are SGHVS and FQNEAQ. V trimming: 5 bases; J trimming: 5 bases; junction bases outside the gene matches: 12. CDR3 loop: CASSLRLAGGPSDNEQFF. The CDR3 DNA is TGTGCCAGCAGCCTAAGACTAGCGGGAGGACCTTCGGACAATGAGCAGTTCTTC. The full variable domain, rest sourced from reference TRBV7-8 and TRBJ2-1, is GAGVSQSPRYKVAKRGQDVALRCDPISGHVSLFWYQQALGQGPEFLTYFQNEAQLDKSGLPSDRFFAERPEGSVSTLKIQRTQQEDSAVYLCASSLRLAGGPSDNEQFFGPGTRLTVL.

This clonotype was observed a handful of times. The V gene is TRBV20-1, the J gene TRBJ1-3; no firm D call. V was shortened by 5 bases and J by 0 bases, with 11 bases between the two germline ends. Germline CDR1 is DFQATT and CDR2 is SNEGSKA (reference sequence). The CDR3 has 14 residues. The CDR3 loop reads CSARPESSGNTIYF. CDR3 DNA: TGCAGTGCTCGACCTGAGAGCTCTGGAAACACCATATATTTT.

V is TRBV10-1 and J is TRBJ1-6; D call uncertain. Germline values: CDR1 WNHNN, CDR2 SYGVQD (reference sequence). The CDR3 consists of 13 residues. V lost 6 bases and J lost 9, with 12 bases in between. DNA for the CDR3: TGCGCCAGCAGCCTAGGACCAGGTTCACCCCTCCACTTT. Amino acid sequence: CASSLGPGSPLHF.

The V gene is TRBV2, the J gene TRBJ2-2, with D perhaps TRBD1 (6 bases). V lost 4 bases to trimming and J lost 6 bases, with 9 bases between them. The CDR3 has 13 amino acids. In germline, CDR1 is SNHLY, CDR2 FYNNEI. CDR3 DNA: TGTGCCAGCAGTGGGGCAGGGGCCGGGGAGCTGTTTTTT. This sequence encodes CASSGAGAGELFF. Full variable domain (outside the CDR3, taken from reference TRBV2 and TRBJ2-2): EPEVTQTPSHQVTQMGQEVILRCVPISNHLYFYWYRQILGQKVEFLVSFYNNEISEKSEIFDDQFSVERPDGSNFTLKIRSTKLEDSAMYFCASSGAGAGELFFGEGSRLTVL.

V gene TRBV7-9 combines with J gene TRBJ1-4, with D perhaps TRBD1 (5 bases). Germline V lookup: CDR1 SEHNR, CDR2 FQNEAQ (reference sequence). V dropped 5 bases and J dropped 10 bases, with 14 bases sitting between them. This CDR3 has 13 residues. Written as DNA, the CDR3 is TGTGCCAGCAGCGGCCCCGCGGGGGGAAAACTGTTTTTT. Translating it yields CASSGPAGGKLFF.

The V gene is TRBV19, the J gene TRBJ2-7; possibly TRBD2 for D (5 bases). Germline V gene data show CDR1 as LNHDA and CDR2 as SQIVND (reference sequence). The CDR3 is 12 residues long. The V end was cut by 8 bases, the J end by 6 bases, with 14 bases between. Here the CDR3 reads CASSWAGSEQYF. The CDR3 region has the DNA TGTGCCAGTTCCTGGGCGGGTAGCGAGCAGTACTTC. The full variable domain, completed using reference TRBV19 and TRBJ2-7, is DGGITQSPKYLFRKEGQNVTLSCEQNLNHDAMYWYRQDPGQGLRLIYYSQIVNDFQKGDIAEGYSVSREKKESFPLTVTSAQKNPTAFYLCASSWAGSEQYFGPGTRLTVT.

The rearrangement links TRBV12-3 or TRBV12-4 to TRBJ2-1; tentative D call: TRBD2 (7 bases). This CDR3 has 17 amino acids. The germline V and J ends were trimmed by 6 bases and 8 bases, with 26 bases remaining between them. Here the CDR3 reads CASSRLSLGGAMDEQFF. The CDR3 nucleotides are TGTGCCAGCAGCCGTTTAAGCCTAGGGGGGGCAATGGATGAGCAGTTCTTC.

The J gene is TRBJ2-1, the V gene TRBV20-1; TRBD2 matches at 10 bases. Germline trimming cut 5 bases from V and 6 bases from J; bases unmatched to any gene: 7. CDR1 and CDR2 (germline): DFQATT, SNEGSKA (reference sequence). This CDR3 is 14 amino acids long. The CDR3 protein is CSAGRLAGANEQFF. The DNA for the CDR3 is TGCAGTGCTGGCCGACTAGCGGGTGCCAATGAGCAGTTCTTC.

This clonotype came up a few times. CDR3 in amino acids: CASSLGPLGSSYTF. CDR3 DNA sequence: TGTGCCAGCAGCCTAGGACCCCTTGGGTCCAGCTACACCTTC. The J gene is TRBJ1-2, the V gene TRBV5-4; D gene ambiguous. The V and J ends lost 4 bases and 9 bases respectively, with 19 bases between them. The CDR3 runs to 14 residues. Germline V CDR1 and CDR2: SGHNT, YYREEE (reference sequence).

This clonotype showed up just a few times. This chain uses TRBV6-1 with TRBJ2-3; either TRBD1 or TRBD2 may fit D (5 bases each). CDR1 is MNHNS and CDR2 is SASEGT in the germline V gene. The CDR3 extends over 14 amino acids. V dropped 11 bases and J dropped 7 bases, with 22 bases sitting between them. Here the CDR3 DNA reads TGTGCCTCAAGGAGTTCGGGGCCATTTCATACGCAGTATTTT. Translated, it gives CASRSSGPFHTQYF.

This clonotype was counted only a few times. The gene calls are TRBV11-2 and TRBJ2-5; D gene ambiguous. V lost 5 bases and J 3 bases, leaving 10 bases between the germline ends. CDR1 SGHAT and CDR2 FQNNGV come from the germline V gene. The CDR3 covers 13 residues. CDR3 bases: TGTGCCAGCAGCAACCCGACGGAAGAGACCCAGTACTTC. Its translation is CASSNPTEETQYF.